The 8 T cell receptor beta chains below were found in one sample sequenced in a study of T cells in placental villitis. Sequencing used immunoSEQ v4. Sequencing was performed with immunoSEQ multiplex PCR; in TCRdb, only in-frame clones are kept and a portion is missing. The sample records some 930 clones, roughly 83% being singletons. For these receptors, no antigen is known. General observations from the study: Median clonality was approximately 0.055 in villitis of unknown etiology placentae versus 0.006 in controls.

The sequenced sample was placental tissue containing maternal and fetal cells. These receptors all stem from a human patient with villitis of unknown etiology; the placental T cells may come from both mother and fetus.

The chain recombines TRBV7-9 with TRBJ1-4, with D tentatively TRBD1 (5 bases). Trimming left V 4 bases short and J 0 bases short, with 6 bases between. This CDR3 is built from 14 residues. From germline, CDR1 is SEHNR and CDR2 FQNEAQ (reference sequence). In DNA, the CDR3 is TGTGCCAGCAGCTGGGGCTCAACTAATGAAAAACTGTTTTTT. Translated, it gives CASSWGSTNEKLFF.

This clone was counted only a few times. The CDR3 nucleotides are TGTGCCAGCAGCTCCGCGGGGGGTTTAGATACGCAGTATTTT. Translated, it gives CASSSAGGLDTQYF. The gene calls are TRBV7-3 and TRBJ2-3, with 8 positions matching TRBD2. The CDR3 runs to 14 residues. Trimming at V came to 4 bases and at J to 5 bases, leaving 5 bases not matched to a gene. Germline V gene data show CDR1 as SGHTA and CDR2 as FQGTGA.

The CDR3 region has the DNA TGTGCCAGCAGCGCCCCGGGACAGGGCACAGATACGCAGTATTTT. Translated: CASSAPGQGTDTQYF. The chain couples TRBV9 to TRBJ2-3, with TRBD1 identical over 8 bases. V lost 3 bases and J lost 1; bases outside the gene matches: 4. The CDR3 is 15 residues long. Germline V gene data show CDR1 as SGDLS and CDR2 as YYNGEE.

This chain joins TRBV28 and TRBJ2-7; TRBD2 aligns across 16 bases. The V gene end was trimmed by 5 bases and the J gene end by 2 bases; junction bases not matched to a gene: 3. The CDR3 is 16 residues long. The germline V gene has CDR1 MDHEN and CDR2 SYDVKM. CDR3 bases: TGTGCCAGCAGTGGGACTAGCGGGAGGGCTCCCTACGAGCAGTACTTC. It is translated as CASSGTSGRAPYEQYF.

This clone turned up a few times. The V and J genes are TRBV7-9 and TRBJ2-3, with 8 bases matching TRBD2. The CDR3 loop spans 14 amino acids. Germline-derived CDR1 and CDR2 are SEHNR and FQNEAQ (reference sequence). Germline trimming cut 7 bases from V and 4 bases from J; bases unmatched to any gene: 7. The CDR3 DNA reads as TGTGCCAGCAACGGCGGGGGGTGGGCAGATACGCAGTATTTT. It yields the protein CASNGGGWADTQYF.

The rearrangement joins TRBV29-1 to TRBJ1-2; no definite D call. This CDR3 spans 11 amino acids. Trimming took off 6 bases at V and 4 bases at J, with 9 bases between the two ends. The germline V gene encodes CDR1 SQVTM and CDR2 ANQGSEA. The CDR3 is CSVPPAYGYTF. CDR3 DNA sequence: TGCAGCGTCCCGCCCGCCTATGGCTACACCTTC.

This clone was found a few times. This rearrangement joins TRBV6-5 to TRBJ2-3, with TRBD2 identical over 14 bases. Germline CDR1 is MNHEY and CDR2 is SVGAGI. The length of the CDR3 is 16 residues. After removal of 4 bases from V and 6 bases from J, the junction contained 6 bases not matched to a gene. CDR3 region: CASSWGLAGAGDTQYF. The CDR3, as DNA: TGTGCCAGCAGTTGGGGACTAGCGGGGGCGGGGGATACGCAGTATTTT.

The chain joins TRBV4-3 to TRBJ1-5; D ambiguous. From germline, CDR1 is LGHNA and CDR2 YSLEER. CDR3 length: 14 residues. The germline V and J ends were trimmed by 1 base and 2 bases, with 6 bases remaining between them. The CDR3 here is CASSQVGGNQPQHF. Written as DNA, the CDR3 is TGCGCCAGCAGCCAAGTAGGAGGCAATCAGCCCCAGCATTTT.